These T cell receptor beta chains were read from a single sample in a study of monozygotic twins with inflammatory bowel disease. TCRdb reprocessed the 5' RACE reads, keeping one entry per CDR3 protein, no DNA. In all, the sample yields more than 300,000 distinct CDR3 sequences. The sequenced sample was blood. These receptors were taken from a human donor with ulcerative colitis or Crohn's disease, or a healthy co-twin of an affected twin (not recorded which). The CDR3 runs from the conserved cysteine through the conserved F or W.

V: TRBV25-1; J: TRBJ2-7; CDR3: CATNSGGYEQYF
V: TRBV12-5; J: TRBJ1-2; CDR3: CASGSDFGTRGGYTF
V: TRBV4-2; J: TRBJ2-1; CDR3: CASSQDTSGGASSYNEQFF
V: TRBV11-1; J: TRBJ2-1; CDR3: CATAWGGVNEQFF
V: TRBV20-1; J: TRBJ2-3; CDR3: CSARGFGTGSDTQYF
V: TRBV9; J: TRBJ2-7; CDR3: CASSVFAGGDEQYF
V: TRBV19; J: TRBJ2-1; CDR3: CASSNKGPGRFEQFF
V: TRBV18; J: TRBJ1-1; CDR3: CASRWEGNTEAFF
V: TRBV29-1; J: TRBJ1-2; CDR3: CSVGTVYGYTF
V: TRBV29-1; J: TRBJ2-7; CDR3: CSVDRGAGEQYF
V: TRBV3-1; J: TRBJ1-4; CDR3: CASSQNGQTNEKLFF
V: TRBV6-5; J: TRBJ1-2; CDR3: CASRTANYGYTF
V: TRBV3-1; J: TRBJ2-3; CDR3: CASSVPTSSLTDTQYF
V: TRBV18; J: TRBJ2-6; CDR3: CASSLRDSSGANVLTF
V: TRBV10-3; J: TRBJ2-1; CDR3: CAIRGEGQGVIEQFF
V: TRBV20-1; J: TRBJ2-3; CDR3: CSAPLRGGRTDTQYF
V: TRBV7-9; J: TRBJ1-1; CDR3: CASSFGTGETEAFF
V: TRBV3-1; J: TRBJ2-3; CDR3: CASSQSSGGGGDTQYF
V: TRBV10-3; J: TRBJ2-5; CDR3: CAIGHHSGQGQETQYF
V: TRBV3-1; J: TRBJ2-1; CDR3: CASSTSWTGITANEQFF
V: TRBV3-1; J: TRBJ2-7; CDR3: CASSRPGPTSYEQYF
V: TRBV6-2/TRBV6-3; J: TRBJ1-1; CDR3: CASSTSGTGMTEAFF
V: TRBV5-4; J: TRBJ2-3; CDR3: CASSLEGIGGTDTQYF